The 29 T cell receptor beta chains in this list originate from one sample, sequenced in a study of blood T cell repertoires in COVID-19. Measured with immunoSEQ multiplex PCR; TCRdb has only the in-frame clones, and not every one. Of tens of thousands of clones in the sample, 88% were seen once. The source material was peripheral blood. Source of these receptors: a human donor in a cohort sampled during active COVID-19.

The V call is TRBV7-2, the J call TRBJ1-4; the match to TRBD1 covers 7 bases. The CDR3 runs to 15 residues. The J segment lost 3 bases and the V segment lost 5 bases, leaving 6 bases of the junction unmatched. Germline CDR1 and CDR2: SGHTA and FQGNSA. CDR3 residues: CASSLGTASNEKLFF. CDR3 sequence (DNA): TGTGCCAGCAGCCTAGGGACAGCGTCTAATGAAAAACTGTTTTTT.

This clone occurred once. This chain uses TRBV6-5 with TRBJ1-5; tentative D call: TRBD1 (6 bases). V was shortened by 7 bases and J by 6 bases, with 13 bases between the two germline ends. The CDR3 spans 13 residues. CDR1 and CDR2 (germline): MNHEY, SVGAGI. This CDR3 reads CASKKQGGQPQHF. Written as DNA, the CDR3 is TGTGCCAGCAAAAAACAGGGTGGTCAGCCCCAGCATTTT.

The gene calls are TRBV5-1 and TRBJ2-1; D perhaps matches TRBD2 (6 bases). V lost 7 bases and J lost 4, with 12 bases in between. This CDR3 contains 13 residues. Germline V gene lookup returns CDR1 SGHRS and CDR2 YFSETQ. As DNA, the CDR3 is TGCGCCAGCCGACTAGATTCTTACAATGAGCAGTTCTTC. The encoded protein is CASRLDSYNEQFF.

V is TRBV5-1 and J is TRBJ1-2; possibly TRBD1 for D (6 bases). CDR1 and CDR2 from the germline V gene are SGHRS and YFSETQ. This CDR3 region has 14 residues. The V gene lost 1 base and the J gene lost 10 bases, with 17 bases spanning the gap. CDR3 residues: CASSLQRGGGPYTF. Here the CDR3 DNA reads TGCGCCAGCAGCTTGCAGCGGGGAGGGGGTCCCTACACCTTC.

This clone was found a few times. The chain carries TRBV19 and TRBJ1-3; the match to TRBD1 covers 9 bases. The V segment lost 5 bases and the J segment 4 bases; nucleotides outside the gene matches: 9. The CDR3 covers 16 residues. The V gene's germline CDR1 is LNHDA and CDR2 SQIVND (reference sequence). The CDR3: CASSDPGQGGGNTIYF. The CDR3 DNA reads as TGTGCCAGTAGTGACCCGGGACAGGGAGGCGGAAACACCATATATTTT.

The chain recombines TRBV11-3 with TRBJ2-5; TRBD1 matches at 7 bases. The CDR3 is 14 residues long. The germline gives CDR1 SGHNT, CDR2 YENEEA. V trimming: 1 base; J trimming: 5 bases; junction bases outside the gene matches: 4. Here the CDR3 reads CASSLGGGYETQYF. The CDR3 coding sequence is TGTGCCAGCAGCTTAGGAGGGGGCTACGAGACCCAGTACTTC. Supplemented by reference TRBV11-3 and TRBJ2-5, the full variable domain reads EAGVVQSPRYKIIEKKQPVAFWCNPISGHNTLYWYLQNLGQGPELLIRYENEEAVDDSQLPKDRFSAERLKGVDSTLKIQPAELGDSAVYLCASSLGGGYETQYFGPGTRLLVL.

The chain joins TRBV6-6 to TRBJ1-5, with 9 bases identical to TRBD1. With 6 bases clipped from V and 0 bases from J, the junction kept 12 bases outside the gene matches. The CDR3 contains 18 residues. Germline loops: CDR1 MNHNY, CDR2 SVGAGI (reference sequence). CDR3 residues: CASRRQGVELYSNQPQHF. DNA of the CDR3: TGTGCCAGCAGACGACAGGGGGTTGAGTTATATAGCAATCAGCCCCAGCATTTT.

The V gene is TRBV5-6, the J gene TRBJ2-7; tentative D call: TRBD2 (6 bases). This CDR3 region has 15 residues. The V and J ends lost 4 bases and 7 bases respectively, with 21 bases between them. The germline gives CDR1 SGHDT, CDR2 YYEEEE. CDR3 coding DNA: TGTGCCAGCAGCCCCGCCTTCGCGGCGGGGCTAGAGCAGTACTTC. Amino acid sequence: CASSPAFAAGLEQYF.

The chain has TRBV7-8 and TRBJ2-6; TRBD2 is a possible D gene (5 bases). V lost 0 bases and J lost 1, with 25 bases in between. Germline CDR1 is SGHVS and CDR2 is FQNEAQ. The CDR3 sequence is 22 residues long. CDR3 protein: CASSLASNGVYGQSSGANVLTF. CDR3 bases: TGTGCCAGCAGCTTAGCTTCGAACGGGGTCTATGGTCAGTCGTCTGGGGCCAACGTCCTGACTTTC.

The chain couples TRBV4-2 to TRBJ2-1; TRBD2 matches 9 bases. Per the germline V gene, CDR1 is LGHNA and CDR2 is YNFKEQ. With 0 bases clipped from V and 5 bases from J, the junction kept 8 bases outside the gene matches. This CDR3 is 17 amino acids long. The CDR3 spells CASSQDTAGGGNNEQFF. The CDR3 coding sequence is TGTGCCAGCAGCCAAGATACGGCGGGGGGGGGCAACAATGAGCAGTTCTTC.

The rearrangement joins TRBV2 to TRBJ2-7, with 11 positions matching TRBD2. The length of the CDR3 is 15 residues. V lost 5 bases to trimming and J lost 5 bases; unmatched junction nucleotides: 8. Germline lookup yields CDR1 SNHLY and CDR2 FYNNEI. The CDR3 DNA follows: TGTGCCAGCAGTTTTTTACTAGCGGGAGTTGACGAGCAGTACTTC. Translation: CASSFLLAGVDEQYF. Drawing the rest from reference TRBV2 and TRBJ2-7, the complete variable domain is EPEVTQTPSHQVTQMGQEVILRCVPISNHLYFYWYRQILGQKVEFLVSFYNNEISEKSEIFDDQFSVERPDGSNFTLKIRSTKLEDSAMYFCASSFLLAGVDEQYFGPGTRLTVT.

This clone has more than one count but fewer than ten. This chain uses TRBV20-1 with TRBJ2-7; tentative D call: TRBD1 (5 bases). The ends were cut back, 7 bases at V and 3 bases at J, with 10 bases in the middle. The CDR3 contains 11 residues. The germline gives CDR1 DFQATT, CDR2 SNEGSKA (reference sequence). The CDR3 region is CSGARDYEQYF. CDR3 in DNA: TGCAGTGGAGCCAGGGACTACGAGCAGTACTTC.

The chain uses TRBV5-3 and TRBJ1-5; possible D gene TRBD1, 5 bases. TRBV5-3 carries the ORF label, with uncertain function. The CDR3 has 14 residues. V gave up 6 bases and J gave up 4 bases, with 14 bases separating them. The CDR3 sequence: CARTPPRANQPQHF. CDR3 sequence (DNA): TGTGCCAGAACCCCACCCAGGGCAAATCAGCCCCAGCATTTT.

This rearrangement joins TRBV14 to TRBJ2-3; a possible D gene is TRBD2 (5 bases). V dropped 4 bases and J dropped 7 bases, with 9 bases sitting between them. The germline gives CDR1 SGHDN, CDR2 FVKESK. This CDR3 is built from 12 residues. The CDR3 DNA is TGTGCCAGCAGCCCGCCGGGGAATACGCAGTATTTT. Encoded protein: CASSPPGNTQYF.

The rearrangement uses TRBV19 and TRBJ2-1, with D tentatively TRBD1 (6 bases). In germline, CDR1 is LNHDA, CDR2 SQIVND (reference sequence). The ends were cut back, 1 base at V and 9 bases at J, with 7 bases in the middle. CDR3 length: 12 amino acids. The CDR3 here is CASSIGGGEQFF. The CDR3 DNA reads as TGTGCCAGTAGTATAGGAGGGGGTGAGCAGTTCTTC. Variable domain in full (rest from reference TRBV19 and TRBJ2-1): DGGITQSPKYLFRKEGQNVTLSCEQNLNHDAMYWYRQDPGQGLRLIYYSQIVNDFQKGDIAEGYSVSREKKESFPLTVTSAQKNPTAFYLCASSIGGGEQFFGPGTRLTVL.

The gene calls are TRBV5-1 and TRBJ2-5; D possibly corresponds to TRBD1 (6 bases). This CDR3 has 12 residues. V was shortened by 3 bases and J by 13 bases, with 16 bases between the two germline ends. The germline V gene encodes CDR1 SGHRS and CDR2 YFSETQ. The CDR3 spells CASSSGTKVAYF. As DNA, the CDR3 is TGCGCCAGCAGCTCCGGGACAAAGGTCGCGTACTTC. Supplemented by reference TRBV5-1 and TRBJ2-5, the full variable domain reads KAGVTQTPRYLIKTRGQQVTLSCSPISGHRSVSWYQQTPGQGLQFLFEYFSETQRNKGNFPGRFSGRQFSNSRSEMNVSTLELGDSALYLCASSSGTKVAYFGPGTRLLVL.

The chain combines TRBV11-2 with TRBJ2-1; D is unresolved. The ends were cut back, 1 base at V and 8 bases at J, with 3 bases in the middle. CDR1 is SGHAT, CDR2 FQNNGV, per germline. The CDR3 has 11 residues. The CDR3 loop is CASSLADEQFF. In nucleotides, the CDR3 is TGTGCCAGCAGCTTAGCTGATGAGCAGTTCTTC.

The chain combines TRBV5-4 with TRBJ1-2, with D tentatively TRBD1 (6 bases). The CDR3 length is 14 residues. The V gene lost 5 bases and the J gene lost 6 bases, with 17 bases spanning the gap. Germline CDR1 reads SGHNT; CDR2 reads YYREEE (reference sequence). The CDR3 DNA reads TGTGCCAGCAGAAGGGCTGGGGGGGGCCATGGCTACACCTTC. As protein: CASRRAGGGHGYTF. The variable domain in full, completed from reference TRBV5-4 and TRBJ1-2, reads ETGVTQSPTHLIKTRGQQVTLRCSSQSGHNTVSWYQQALGQGPQFIFQYYREEENGRGNFPPRFSGLQFPNYSSELNVNALELDDSALYLCASRRAGGGHGYTFGSGTRLTVV.

There are a few counts of this clone. The V gene is TRBV11-3, the J gene TRBJ1-1, with a tentative D call TRBD1 (5 bases). Trimming removed 5 bases at V and 3 bases at J, with 7 bases between. Germline lookup yields CDR1 SGHNT and CDR2 YENEEA. This CDR3 is 12 amino acids long. Written as DNA, the CDR3 is TGTGCCAGCAGCCAAGGGGACACTGAAGCTTTCTTT. Residues: CASSQGDTEAFF.

The chain's CDR3 is CASSRSGTGDNQPQHF. CDR3 nucleotide sequence: TGTGCCAGCAGCCGAAGCGGGACAGGGGACAATCAGCCCCAGCATTTT. The chain couples TRBV27 to TRBJ1-5; 10 bases are a match to TRBD1. The CDR3 is 16 amino acids. The V segment lost 6 bases and the J segment 3 bases; nucleotides outside the gene matches: 8. Germline V CDR1 and CDR2: MNHEY, SMNVEV (reference sequence).

The V and J genes are TRBV6-5 and TRBJ1-4; 9 bases match TRBD1. J was trimmed by 8 bases and V by 2 bases; bases with no gene match: 6. CDR1 is MNHEY, CDR2 SVGAGI, per germline. There are 15 residues in the CDR3. The DNA of the CDR3 is TGTGCCAGCAGTTACATAGGGACAGGGACGGAAAAACTGTTTTTT. It yields the protein CASSYIGTGTEKLFF.

The chain combines TRBV5-6 with TRBJ1-2; D perhaps matches TRBD1 (6 bases). V gave up 4 bases and J gave up 0 bases, with 22 bases separating them. Germline V gives CDR1 SGHDT, CDR2 YYEEEE. The CDR3 has 18 amino acids. DNA for the CDR3: TGTGCCAGCAGCGCGCCCCGGACAGAAAGTTTTCCTAACTATGGCTACACCTTC. This gives the protein CASSAPRTESFPNYGYTF.

This chain uses TRBV21-1 with TRBJ2-4; the table's D call, TRBD2, was not checked against the DNA. TRBV21-1 is a documented pseudogene. The CDR3 covers 11 residues. In DNA form, the CDR3 reads TGTGCCAGCAGCCCCCCGGACATTCAGTACTTC. Translated, it gives CASSPPDIQYF.

The chain uses TRBV19 and TRBJ2-5; unclear D gene. Germline assignment: CDR1 LNHDA and CDR2 SQIVND (reference sequence). This CDR3 spans 11 amino acids. V lost 8 bases and J lost 7, with 11 bases in between. Here the CDR3 reads CASGPARTQYF. The CDR3 nucleotides read TGTGCCAGTGGCCCCGCCCGGACCCAGTACTTC.

This chain connects TRBV3-1 (or the pseudogene TRBV3-2) to TRBJ2-4, with D maybe TRBD1 (6 bases). The CDR3 contains 23 residues. V was trimmed by 1 base and J by 3 bases, leaving 34 bases between them. Germline CDR1 is LGHDT and CDR2 is YNNKEL (reference sequence). The CDR3 DNA reads as TGTGCCAGCAGCCAAGCAGAATTGACAAGGGGGTTCTCCCTCTCCGTTATCAAAAACATTCAGTACTTC. Translating it yields CASSQAELTRGFSLSVIKNIQYF.

V gene TRBV6-6 combines with J gene TRBJ2-5, with D possibly matching TRBD2 (5 bases). The length of the CDR3 is 15 residues. From germline, CDR1 is MNHNY and CDR2 SVGAGI (reference sequence). V gave up 5 bases and J gave up 4 bases, with 17 bases separating them. In DNA form, the CDR3 reads TGTGCCAGCAGTCCTACGAGAAGCCTAGCAGAGACCCAGTACTTC. Amino acids: CASSPTRSLAETQYF.

The rearrangement joins TRBV5-1 to TRBJ2-1; 8 bases match TRBD1. The V segment lost 5 bases and the J segment 6 bases; nucleotides outside the gene matches: 10. The CDR3 runs 15 residues. The germline V gene encodes CDR1 SGHRS and CDR2 YFSETQ. CDR3 residues: CASRVTGARGNEQFF. The CDR3 DNA follows: TGCGCCAGCAGGGTGACAGGGGCCAGGGGCAATGAGCAGTTCTTC.

In this sample, this clone turned up once. The CDR3 sequence is CSASSAYNEQFF. The CDR3 DNA reads TGCAGTGCTAGTTCTGCGTACAATGAGCAGTTCTTC. The chain combines TRBV20-1 with TRBJ2-1; D is unclear. Deletions cut 3 bases from V and 4 bases from J, with 7 bases between. From germline, CDR1 is DFQATT and CDR2 SNEGSKA (reference sequence). CDR3 size: 12 residues.

This clone was counted many times. Other DNA sequences within the sample encode an identical CDR3. J is TRBJ2-3 and V is TRBV6-5; D uncertain. Germline V CDR1 and CDR2: MNHEY, SVGAGI. The CDR3 consists of 12 residues. The V gene lost 6 bases and the J gene lost 1 base, with 5 bases spanning the gap. The CDR3 region has the DNA TGTGCCAGCAGGCGCGGCACAGATACGCAGTATTTT. Translating gives CASRRGTDTQYF.